Below are 10 T cell receptor beta chains sequenced from a single sample in a study of cytomegalovirus exposure and HLA in healthy donors. The PCR employed 60 Vbeta primers together with 13 Jbeta primers. Sequenced by immunoSEQ multiplex PCR; TCRdb stores in-frame clones only, minus some. Found here are more than 140,000 clones, more than 60% of them singletons; the top ten hold about 1.6%. The sequenced sample consisted of PBMCs. These TCRs come from a female donor in good health and CMV-seronegative.

The chain combines TRBV6-1 with TRBJ1-5, with TRBD1 as a possible D gene (5 bases). The CDR3 is 13 amino acids. CDR1 and CDR2 (germline): MNHNS, SASEGT. Trimming pared 2 bases from V and 4 bases from J, leaving 6 bases between. CDR3 residues: CASSERGNQPQHF. In DNA form, the CDR3 reads TGTGCCAGCAGTGAACGGGGGAATCAGCCCCAGCATTTT.

The J gene is TRBJ1-1, the V gene TRBV10-3; the match to TRBD1 covers 8 bases. Looked up from germline, CDR1 is ENHRY and CDR2 is SYGVKD. The CDR3 is made up of 15 amino acids. Trimming at V came to 5 bases and at J to 5 bases, leaving 10 bases not matched to a gene. CDR3 coding DNA: TGTGCCATCAGTAGTACAGGGGGAACAAGAACTGAAGCTTTCTTT. It yields the protein CAISSTGGTRTEAFF.

The chain joins TRBV27 to TRBJ1-2, with TRBD1 as a possible D gene (6 bases). Trimming left V 6 bases short and J 4 bases short, with 15 bases between. This CDR3 region has 14 residues. CDR1 and CDR2 (germline): MNHEY, SMNVEV (reference sequence). The CDR3 here is CASSTGPSGYGYTF. Written as DNA, the CDR3 is TGTGCCAGCAGCACAGGGCCTTCAGGCTATGGCTACACCTTC.

A note on this clone: Because it lacks the conserved phenylalanine or tryptophan at the end, this CDR3 is likely a read error. The rearrangement joins TRBV29-1 to TRBJ1-1, with D unresolved. The germline gives CDR1 SQVTM, CDR2 ANQGSEA. V was cut by 4 bases and J by 7 bases, with 16 bases left in between. The CDR3 covers 13 residues. CDR3 loop: CSVVLSSHFEAFL. The CDR3 DNA reads as TGCAGCGTTGTTTTGTCATCGCACTTTGAAGCTTTCCTT.

The chain carries TRBV19 and TRBJ2-3, with a weak D call TRBD2 (5 bases). The length of the CDR3 is 14 residues. V lost 4 bases, J lost 1 base, and 9 bases lay in between. Germline V lookup: CDR1 LNHDA, CDR2 SQIVND (reference sequence). CDR3 nucleotide sequence: TGTGCCAGTAGTACGATGCGGGGCACAGATACGCAGTATTTT. Its translation is CASSTMRGTDTQYF.

The chain recombines TRBV25-1 with TRBJ2-2; perhaps TRBD2 as D (5 bases). CDR3 size: 15 residues. V was shortened by 3 bases and J by 5 bases, with 13 bases between the two germline ends. The V gene's germline CDR1 is MGHDK and CDR2 SYGVNS. The CDR3 bases are TGTGCCAGCAGTGACGGCGGGTTGAGTACCGGGGAGCTGTTTTTT. This codes for CASSDGGLSTGELFF.

The rearrangement joins TRBV19 to TRBJ2-4; TRBD1 is a possible D gene (6 bases). The V gene's germline CDR1 is LNHDA and CDR2 SQIVND (reference sequence). The CDR3 sequence is 16 residues long. Deletions cut 0 bases from V and 0 bases from J, with 9 bases between. CDR3 residues: CASSIEGARAKNIQYF. As DNA, the CDR3 is TGTGCCAGTAGTATAGAGGGGGCGAGAGCCAAAAACATTCAGTACTTC.

This chain joins TRBV7-9 and TRBJ1-5; 7 bases agree with TRBD1. Trimming took 5 bases from V and 0 from J; bases not matched to a gene: 7. The CDR3 extends over 16 amino acids. The germline V gene encodes CDR1 SEHNR and CDR2 FQNEAQ (reference sequence). CDR3 protein: CASSQSTGISNQPQHF. The CDR3 region has the DNA TGTGCCAGCAGCCAGTCGACAGGGATTAGCAATCAGCCCCAGCATTTT.

This clone showed up just a few times. The V gene is TRBV7-9, the J gene TRBJ1-1, with TRBD1 identical over 9 bases. V gave up 6 bases and J gave up 5 bases; unmatched junction bases: 7. CDR3 length: 14 amino acids. Germline V gives CDR1 SEHNR, CDR2 FQNEAQ (reference sequence). The CDR3 spells CASSPQGAGTEAFF. As DNA, the CDR3 is TGTGCCAGCAGTCCACAGGGGGCTGGGACTGAAGCTTTCTTT. The full variable domain, completed using reference TRBV7-9 and TRBJ1-1, is DTGVSQNPRHKITKRGQNVTFRCDPISEHNRLYWYRQTLGQGPEFLTYFQNEAQLEKSRLLSDRFSAERPKGSFSTLEIQRTEQGDSAMYLCASSPQGAGTEAFFGQGTRLTVV.

V gene TRBV7-2 combines with J gene TRBJ2-1; 14 nucleotides agree with TRBD2. V was pared by 1 base and J by 13 bases, with 9 bases of the junction left unmatched. Per germline, CDR1 SGHTA and CDR2 FQGNSA. The CDR3 covers 16 residues. CDR3 loop: CASSLGRLAGGRRQFF. The CDR3 DNA reads TGTGCCAGCAGCTTAGGACGACTAGCGGGGGGGCGCCGTCAGTTCTTC. The complete variable domain, with remaining parts taken from reference TRBV7-2 and TRBJ2-1, reads GAGVSQSPSNKVTEKGKDVELRCDPISGHTALYWYRQSLGQGLEFLIYFQGNSAPDKSGLPSDRFSAERTGGSVSTLTIQRTQQEDSAVYLCASSLGRLAGGRRQFFGPGTRLTVL.